The rows below give T cell receptor beta chains drawn from one sample of a study of regulatory T cells in long-lasting Graves disease. TCRdb passed the multiplex PCR reads through MiXCR, listing each CDR3 protein once. The sample gives some 430,000 distinct CDR3 sequences, around a fifth of which show up once; more than 6% is in the top ten. The sample consisted of peripheral blood mononuclear cells (PBMCs), taken when the disease was refractory, from a patient treated with antithyroid drugs. Receptor source: a female donor with Graves disease. Both conserved end residues are part of each CDR3. A D gene is named only where the DNA matches it firmly. Only part of the rows carry a size: once, few, many, or a class if the clone is expanded.

NA	TRBV12-3/TRBV12-4	many	TRBJ2-7	CASSSRGPTYEQYF	TGTGCCAGCAGTTCCCGTGGGCCTACCTACGAGCAGTACTTC
TRBD1	TRBV19	NA	TRBJ1-4	CASTEGQGLNEKLFF	TGTGCCAGCACCGAGGGACAGGGACTAAATGAAAAACTGTTTTTT
NA	TRBV7-9	NA	TRBJ2-7	CASRPGALTYEQYF	TGTGCCAGCAGGCCAGGGGCCCTTACCTACGAGCAGTACTTC
NA	TRBV12-3/TRBV12-4	many	TRBJ1-2	CASSFSGAANYGYTF	TGTGCCAGCAGTTTTTCCGGGGCTGCGAACTATGGCTACACCTTC
NA	TRBV19	few	TRBJ1-2	CASDEGNRPYGYTF	TGTGCCAGTGATGAGGGGAACCGTCCTTATGGCTACACCTTC
NA	TRBV11-2	NA	TRBJ2-3	CASSLGLARASTTQYF	TGTGCCAGCAGCTTGGGTTTAGCGAGGGCCTCGACTACGCAGTATTTT
NA	TRBV6-1	NA	TRBJ1-1	CASRGDSRGEAFF	TGTGCCAGCAGGGGCGACAGTAGGGGGGAAGCTTTCTTT
NA	TRBV6-1	few	TRBJ1-5	CASSGAGLSGQPQHF	TGTGCCAGCAGTGGGGCCGGCTTGAGCGGCCAGCCCCAGCATTTT
TRBD2	TRBV2	many	TRBJ2-5	CASSGTRGETQYF	TGTGCCAGCAGTGGGACTAGAGGGGAGACCCAGTACTTC
NA	TRBV27	NA	TRBJ2-7	CASSLSHGVYEQYF	TGTGCCAGCAGTTTAAGTCACGGCGTCTACGAGCAGTACTTC
TRBD1	TRBV28	few	TRBJ2-2	CASSLTGGDLNTGELFF	TGTGCCAGCAGTTTAACAGGGGGCGACCTGAACACCGGGGAGCTGTTTTTT
NA	TRBV24-1	few	TRBJ2-3	CATSDLSSGLTPPRTQYF	TGTGCCACCAGTGATCTCTCGTCGGGACTCACTCCCCCACGGACGCAGTATTTT
NA	TRBV4-3	NA	TRBJ1-1	CASSQDPTGNTEAFF	TGCGCCAGCAGCCAAGATCCAACCGGGAACACTGAAGCTTTCTTT
NA	TRBV27	many	TRBJ1-1	CASSPEHLARTEAFF	TGTGCCAGCAGCCCCGAACACCTGGCGAGGACTGAAGCTTTCTTT
TRBD1	TRBV29-1	NA	TRBJ2-7	CSADSLTGSNVYEQYF	TGCAGCGCGGACTCTCTGACAGGGTCCAACGTGTACGAGCAGTACTTC
TRBD1	TRBV20-1	few	TRBJ2-5	CSAREGTVQETQYF	TGCAGTGCTAGAGAAGGGACAGTACAAGAGACCCAGTACTTC
NA	TRBV30	many	TRBJ1-2	CACQAGGYTF	TGTGCCTGCCAAGCGGGTGGCTACACCTTC
NA	TRBV10-3	NA	TRBJ2-7	CAISVTAYEQYF	TGTGCCATCAGTGTCACAGCCTACGAGCAGTACTTC
NA	TRBV7-9	few	TRBJ2-2	CASSLVSLPNTGELFF	TGTGCCAGCAGCTTAGTCAGCTTACCGAACACCGGGGAGCTGTTTTTT
NA	TRBV7-2	many	TRBJ1-6	CASSLSRLNSPLHF	TGTGCCAGCAGCTTATCACGGTTGAATTCACCCCTCCACTTT
NA	TRBV20-1	many	TRBJ1-1	CSARVAGTEAFF	TGCAGTGCTAGAGTGGCTGGGACTGAAGCTTTCTTT
TRBD1	TRBV27	many	TRBJ1-1	CASSPRGVEAFF	TGTGCCAGCAGCCCCAGGGGGGTGGAGGCTTTCTTT
TRBD2	TRBV7-2	NA	TRBJ2-7	CASSLAGLAQYEQYF	TGTGCCAGCAGCTTAGCGGGACTAGCACAGTACGAGCAGTACTTC
TRBD1	TRBV30	few	TRBJ1-2	CAWRPRGLGYTF	TGTGCCTGGAGACCCAGGGGGCTAGGCTACACCTTC
NA	TRBV6-9	many	TRBJ1-1	CASSYSTGWRVTEAFF	TGTGCCAGCAGTTACTCTACCGGTTGGAGGGTCACTGAAGCTTTCTTT
NA	TRBV20-1	once	TRBJ1-6	CSARDATGGDNPPLHF	TGCAGTGCTAGAGACGCGACGGGCGGCGATAATCCACCCCTCCACTTT
NA	TRBV4-1	few	TRBJ1-2	CASSQRENYGYTF	TGCGCCAGCAGCCAACGGGAGAACTATGGCTACACCTTC
TRBD1	TRBV28	many	TRBJ1-6	CASKRQGADNSPLHF	TGTGCCAGCAAACGACAGGGGGCGGATAATTCACCCCTCCACTTT
TRBD1	TRBV27	NA	TRBJ1-6	CASTPVRDSLETYNSPLHF	TGTGCCAGCACCCCAGTAAGGGACAGCCTCGAGACCTATAATTCACCCCTCCACTTT
NA	TRBV7-9	NA	TRBJ2-7	CASSWGLGNEQYF	TGTGCCAGCAGCTGGGGGCTTGGGAACGAGCAGTACTTC
TRBD2	TRBV20-1	NA	TRBJ2-1	CSARDLAGQTYNEQFF	TGCAGTGCTAGAGATTTAGCGGGCCAGACCTACAATGAGCAGTTCTTC
NA	TRBV29-1	few	TRBJ2-3	CSVLGGAPDTQYF	TGCAGCGTCCTGGGGGGGGCCCCAGATACGCAGTATTTT
NA	TRBV25-1	NA	TRBJ1-1	CASRLGGGTEAFF	TGTGCCAGCAGGTTGGGGGGCGGCACTGAAGCTTTCTTT
NA	TRBV5-1	many	TRBJ1-4	CASSLEPRKGHEKLFF	TGCGCCAGCAGCTTGGAACCGCGAAAGGGGCATGAAAAACTGTTTTTT
NA	TRBV28	many	TRBJ1-2	CASSLIDYRGYTF	TGTGCCAGCAGTTTAATAGATTACCGCGGCTACACCTTC
NA	TRBV7-9	NA	TRBJ1-2	CASSYQANYGYTF	TGTGCCAGCAGCTATCAGGCTAACTATGGCTACACCTTC
TRBD1	TRBV3-1	many	TRBJ1-1	CASSTDRGRFGNEAFF	TGTGCCAGCAGTACGGACAGGGGGCGATTCGGCAATGAAGCTTTCTTT
NA	TRBV29-1	NA	TRBJ1-5	CSVWDPGSSNQPQHF	TGCAGCGTCTGGGACCCGGGAAGTAGCAATCAGCCCCAGCATTTT
NA	TRBV25-1	many	TRBJ1-2	CASSESGAKNYGYTF	TGTGCCAGCAGTGAATCCGGGGCGAAGAACTATGGCTACACCTTC
TRBD1	TRBV20-1	few	TRBJ2-4	CSATGTAAKNIQYF	TGCAGTGCTACCGGGACAGCGGCCAAAAACATTCAGTACTTC
NA	TRBV28	many	TRBJ1-1	CASSPLKEMNTEAFF	TGTGCCAGCAGTCCCCTGAAGGAGATGAACACTGAAGCTTTCTTT
TRBD1	TRBV24-1	NA	TRBJ2-7	CASRSGTGRSYEQYF	TGTGCCAGCAGGTCCGGGACAGGGAGATCCTACGAGCAGTACTTC
TRBD1	TRBV5-1	NA	TRBJ2-7	CASSLGQGLREQYF	TGCGCCAGCAGCTTGGGACAGGGCTTACGGGAGCAGTACTTC
NA	TRBV6-5	many	TRBJ2-7	CASSYSYRSSYEQYF	TGTGCCAGCAGTTACTCATACAGGAGCTCCTACGAGCAGTACTTC
TRBD1	TRBV12-3/TRBV12-4	many	TRBJ2-5	CASSLDGTGGETQYF	TGTGCCAGCAGTTTAGATGGGACAGGGGGAGAGACCCAGTACTTC